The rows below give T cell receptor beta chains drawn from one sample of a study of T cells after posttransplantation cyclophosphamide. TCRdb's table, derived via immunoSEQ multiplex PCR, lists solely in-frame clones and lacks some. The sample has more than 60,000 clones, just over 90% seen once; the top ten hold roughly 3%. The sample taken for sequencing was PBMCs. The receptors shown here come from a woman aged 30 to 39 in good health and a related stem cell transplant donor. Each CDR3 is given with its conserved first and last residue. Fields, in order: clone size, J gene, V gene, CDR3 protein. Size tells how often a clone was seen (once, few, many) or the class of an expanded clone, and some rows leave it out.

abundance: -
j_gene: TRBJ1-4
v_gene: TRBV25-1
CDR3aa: CASSETTGNNEKLFF

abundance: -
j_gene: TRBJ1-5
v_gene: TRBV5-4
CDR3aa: CASSLGGADSNQPQHF

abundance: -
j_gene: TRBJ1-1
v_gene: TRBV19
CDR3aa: CASSIGAVGRGRAEAFF

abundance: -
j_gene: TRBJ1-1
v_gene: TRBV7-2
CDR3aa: CASSLWTNTEAFF

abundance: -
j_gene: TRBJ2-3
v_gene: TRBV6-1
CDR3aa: CASEGQGYLDTQYF

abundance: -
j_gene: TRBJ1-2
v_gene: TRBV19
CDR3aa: CASKGRWAYGYTF

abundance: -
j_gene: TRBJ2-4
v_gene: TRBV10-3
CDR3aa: CAISESASGGNLAKNIQYF

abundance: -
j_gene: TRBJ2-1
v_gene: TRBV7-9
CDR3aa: CASSLLVGYNEQFF

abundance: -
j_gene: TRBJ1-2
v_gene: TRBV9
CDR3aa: CASSVRAAGYGYTF

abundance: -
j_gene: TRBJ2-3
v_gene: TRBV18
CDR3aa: CASSGQSRTDTQYF

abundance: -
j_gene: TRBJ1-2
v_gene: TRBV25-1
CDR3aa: CASRGDLSYGYTF

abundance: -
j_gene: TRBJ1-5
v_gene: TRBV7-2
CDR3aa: CASSLVGTVNQPQHF

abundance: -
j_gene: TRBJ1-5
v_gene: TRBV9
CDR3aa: CASSGQGAGGWPQHF

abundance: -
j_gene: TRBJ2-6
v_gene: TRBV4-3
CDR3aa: CASSQDLVRAGANVLTF

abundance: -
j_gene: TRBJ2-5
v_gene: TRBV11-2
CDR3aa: CASSRNQETQYF

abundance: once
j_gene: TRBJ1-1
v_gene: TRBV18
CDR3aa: CASSQQGTEAFF

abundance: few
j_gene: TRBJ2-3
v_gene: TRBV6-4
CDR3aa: CASSDGAFSTDTQYF

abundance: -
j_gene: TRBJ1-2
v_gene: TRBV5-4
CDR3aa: CASSPISTRGGYTF